The present TCR beta chain was sequenced within a study of CD8 T cells in Susac syndrome. Roughly 0.45 to 1 ug RNA was reverse transcribed with random hexamers. An immunoSEQ multiplex PCR amplified TCR beta CDR3 over 54 Vbeta and 13 Jbeta. TCRdb passed the immunoSEQ multiplex PCR reads through MiXCR, listing each CDR3 protein once. Found here are roughly 120,000 distinct CDR3 sequences, more than 90% of them singletons; the top ten hold 0.065% to 0.09%. Germline V CDR1 and CDR2: MNHNY, SVGAGI (reference sequence). Deletions cut 2 bases from V and 8 bases from J, with 12 bases between. The CDR3 loop spans 13 amino acids. Controls were healthy donors chosen to match patients in age and sex. Negative isolation yielded CD8+ and CD4+ T cells; FACS enriched TEMRA cells.

The sequencing input was CD4+ T cells from PBMCs. The sequence derives from a human donor in good health. The chain has TRBV6-6 and TRBJ1-2; D is perhaps TRBD1 (5 bases). Here the CDR3 reads CASSYRDALGYTF. The CDR3 DNA is TGTGCCAGCAGTTACCGGGACGCCCTAGGCTACACCTTC.